Following are 27 T cell receptor beta chains from one sample sequenced in a study of T-cell reconstitution after alpha-beta-depleted transplantation in children. For TCRbeta, the library was prepared with unique molecular identifiers. One entry per CDR3 protein, called by TCRdb with MiXCR from the PCR reads. The repertoire includes 500,000 to 600,000 distinct CDR3 sequences, 20% to 30% of them detected once, and 30% to 45% sits in the top ten. This sample comprised PBMCs, obtained before TCRalphabeta/CD19-depleted stem cell transplant. Every receptor here comes from a boy younger than two with Wiskott-Aldrich syndrome, due to receive a stem cell transplant.

The V call is TRBV27, the J call TRBJ2-7; the D is unclear. CDR1 and CDR2 (germline): MNHEY, SMNVEV (reference sequence). V was trimmed by 5 bases and J by 5 bases, leaving 16 bases between them. This CDR3 is 14 amino acids long. Written as DNA, the CDR3 is TGTGCCAGCAGTCAGTTTTGGGGTTACCACGAGCAGTACTTC. Protein: CASSQFWGYHEQYF.

There are a few counts of this clonotype. The gene calls are TRBV15 and TRBJ1-5; the D gene is possibly TRBD1 (6 bases). The CDR3 loop spans 13 amino acids. V was shortened by 0 bases and J by 9 bases, with 9 bases between the two germline ends. CDR1 LNHNV and CDR2 YYDKDF come from the germline V gene (reference sequence). The CDR3 sequence is CATSRDLGGPQHF. In nucleotides, the CDR3 is TGTGCCACCAGCAGAGATCTAGGGGGGCCCCAGCATTTT.

The chain has TRBV9 and TRBJ2-3; D is undetermined. Looked up from germline, CDR1 is SGDLS and CDR2 is YYNGEE. The CDR3 is made up of 15 amino acids. Trimming removed 0 bases from V and 0 bases from J, with 8 bases in between. The CDR3 loop is CASSVDAVSTDTQYF. CDR3 nucleotide sequence: TGTGCCAGCAGCGTAGATGCGGTTAGCACAGATACGCAGTATTTT. Complete variable domain (other parts from reference TRBV9 and TRBJ2-3): DSGVTQTPKHLITATGQRVTLRCSPRSGDLSVYWYQQSLDQGLQFLIQYYNGEERAKGNILERFSAQQFPDLHSELNLSSLELGDSALYFCASSVDAVSTDTQYFGPGTRLTVL.

In this sample, this clonotype turned up a few times. The CDR3 nucleotides are TGCAGTGCTAGAGACCCACGGGCGGGAACAGATACGCAGTATTTT. Its protein is CSARDPRAGTDTQYF. The chain couples TRBV20-1 to TRBJ2-3; D is perhaps TRBD2 (6 bases). The CDR3 has 15 residues. V shed 0 bases and J shed 3 bases, with 13 bases lying between them. The germline CDR1 and CDR2 sequences are DFQATT and SNEGSKA (reference sequence).

This clonotype was observed a handful of times. The chain has TRBV5-1 and TRBJ2-5; TRBD1 matches 10 bases. Germline V gives CDR1 SGHRS, CDR2 YFSETQ. The CDR3 length is 14 residues. The V and J ends lost 4 bases and 6 bases, in that order; junction bases with no gene match: 6. CDR3 sequence reads: CASSVTGGEKTQYF. The DNA of the CDR3 is TGCGCCAGCAGCGTGACAGGGGGCGAAAAGACCCAGTACTTC.

The chain uses TRBV20-1 and TRBJ1-1; D may be TRBD1 (6 bases). CDR3 length equals 14 residues. Trimming stripped 3 bases from V and 5 bases from J, with 16 bases between. The germline V gene has CDR1 DFQATT and CDR2 SNEGSKA (reference sequence). CDR3 loop: CSARLAGARTEAFF. The CDR3 DNA reads TGCAGTGCTAGGCTGGCGGGGGCGAGGACTGAAGCTTTCTTT.

The rearrangement uses TRBV20-1 and TRBJ1-1; no clear D. CDR3 length: 16 amino acids. The V end lost 0 bases, the J end lost 0 bases, and 14 bases lay between the germline ends. The germline V gene encodes CDR1 DFQATT and CDR2 SNEGSKA (reference sequence). The CDR3 reads CSARDLSGSMNTEAFF. The CDR3 coding sequence is TGCAGTGCTAGAGATCTCTCCGGGAGCATGAACACTGAAGCTTTCTTT.

The chain employs TRBV6-5 and TRBJ1-1; D might be TRBD1 (6 bases). V gave up 2 bases and J gave up 4 bases, with 14 bases separating them. The CDR3 loop spans 15 amino acids. Germline CDR1 reads MNHEY; CDR2 reads SVGAGI. CDR3 DNA: TGTGCCAGCAGTTACGGGGGCCCTGTGGCCACTGAAGCTTTCTTT. Its translation is CASSYGGPVATEAFF.

This clonotype was counted between two and nine times. This CDR3 is CASSLGDRGTYEQYF. The CDR3 bases are TGTGCCAGCAGTTTAGGGGACAGGGGAACCTACGAGCAGTACTTC. This chain joins TRBV28 and TRBJ2-7; TRBD1 matches 10 bases. The germline V gene encodes CDR1 MDHEN and CDR2 SYDVKM. CDR3 length: 15 residues. Losses at the gene ends were 2 bases for V and 2 bases for J; bases not matched to a gene: 3.

Only a few counts were recorded for this clonotype. The chain combines TRBV7-9 with TRBJ1-1; D is unresolved. CDR3 size: 13 residues. The germline V and J ends were trimmed by 2 bases and 3 bases, with 7 bases remaining between them. Germline CDR1 reads SEHNR; CDR2 reads FQNEAQ (reference sequence). The CDR3 reads CASSLKPHTEAFF. CDR3 coding DNA: TGTGCCAGCAGCTTAAAACCACACACTGAAGCTTTCTTT.

The V and J genes are TRBV12-3 or TRBV12-4 and TRBJ2-7, with D maybe TRBD2 (6 bases). Trimming pared 4 bases from V and 4 bases from J, leaving 17 bases between. The CDR3 is made up of 15 amino acids. CDR3: CASSSLGLAQYEQYF. The CDR3, as DNA: TGTGCCAGCAGTTCCCTAGGGCTAGCGCAGTACGAGCAGTACTTC.

V gene TRBV15 combines with J gene TRBJ2-7; TRBD2 agrees at 8 bases. CDR1 is LNHNV, CDR2 YYDKDF, per germline (reference sequence). With 1 base clipped from V and 7 bases from J, the junction kept 12 bases outside the gene matches. The CDR3 runs 16 residues. CDR3 sequence (DNA): TGTGCCACCAGCAGAGGCAGCGGGAGTGTGGGTAGGGAGCAGTACTTC. Its protein product is CATSRGSGSVGREQYF.

In its sample, this clonotype was seen a few times. V is TRBV25-1 and J is TRBJ2-1, with 7 positions matching TRBD2. The CDR3 is made up of 16 amino acids. The V gene end was trimmed by 1 base and the J gene end by 1 base; junction bases not matched to a gene: 4. Germline CDR1 MGHDK, CDR2 SYGVNS. The CDR3 DNA follows: TGTGCCAGCAGTGAATCGCAGGGAGGGTCCTACAATGAGCAGTTCTTC. It is translated as CASSESQGGSYNEQFF. Together with reference TRBV25-1 and TRBJ2-1, the CDR3 gives the full variable domain: EADIYQTPRYLVIGTGKKITLECSQTMGHDKMYWYQQDPGMELHLIHYSYGVNSTEKGDLSSESTVSRIRTEHFPLTLESARPSHTSQYLCASSESQGGSYNEQFFGPGTRLTVL.

V and J are TRBV5-1 and TRBJ1-6, with 10 nucleotides matching TRBD1. The V segment lost 4 bases and the J segment 11 bases; nucleotides outside the gene matches: 6. The germline V gene encodes CDR1 SGHRS and CDR2 YFSETQ. CDR3 length: 14 amino acids. CDR3 bases: TGCGCCAGCAGCCGGGACAGGGGAACGGCACCCCTCCACTTT. It specifies CASSRDRGTAPLHF.

This clonotype was picked up many times. V and J are TRBV7-9 and TRBJ2-3, with D possibly TRBD2 on 5 matching bases. Germline V lookup: CDR1 SEHNR, CDR2 FQNEAQ (reference sequence). Trimming took 3 bases from V and 2 from J, leaving 12 bases between them. CDR3 size: 15 residues. The CDR3 bases are TGTGCCAGCAGCTTCCTAGCTGAAATCACAGATACGCAGTATTTT. Translating gives CASSFLAEITDTQYF.

The rearrangement joins TRBV5-1 to TRBJ2-1; tentatively, D is TRBD2 (5 bases). CDR1 SGHRS and CDR2 YFSETQ come from the germline V gene. V lost 4 bases to trimming and J lost 0 bases, with 17 bases between them. The CDR3 contains 17 residues. The CDR3 bases are TGCGCCAGCAGCCCCGCTGGGCGGGCTAGCTCCTACAATGAGCAGTTCTTC. Translation gives CASSPAGRASSYNEQFF.

The gene calls are TRBV5-1 and TRBJ2-7; the D gene is possibly TRBD2 (6 bases). CDR1 and CDR2 from the germline V gene are SGHRS and YFSETQ. The ends were cut back, 3 bases at V and 3 bases at J, with 13 bases in the middle. This CDR3 region has 14 residues. The CDR3 protein is CASSWGDGRYEQYF. CDR3 sequence (DNA): TGCGCCAGCAGCTGGGGGGACGGGCGCTACGAGCAGTACTTC.

The V gene is TRBV5-1, the J gene TRBJ2-2; TRBD2 matches 9 bases. CDR3 length equals 15 residues. Germline V gene data show CDR1 as SGHRS and CDR2 as YFSETQ. Trimming removed 5 bases from V and 2 bases from J; junction bases left unmatched: 4. The CDR3 region is CASRPGTSNTGELFF. In nucleotides, the CDR3 is TGCGCCAGCAGGCCCGGGACTAGCAACACCGGGGAGCTGTTTTTT.

This clonotype has just a few counts. This chain uses TRBV28 with TRBJ2-1; 7 bases fit TRBD2. V lost 6 bases to trimming and J lost 0 bases; unmatched junction nucleotides: 11. Looked up from germline, CDR1 is MDHEN and CDR2 is SYDVKM. This CDR3 contains 17 residues. CDR3 sequence reads: CASSTPRTSSSYNEQFF. In DNA, the CDR3 is TGTGCCAGCAGCACACCCCGGACTAGTTCCTCCTACAATGAGCAGTTCTTC.

This clonotype showed up just a few times. The V gene is TRBV12-3 or TRBV12-4, the J gene TRBJ1-5, with TRBD1 identical over 10 bases. V trimming: 6 bases; J trimming: 1 base; junction bases outside the gene matches: 9. The CDR3 covers 17 residues. CDR3: CASRRQGAGRSNQPQHF. In nucleotides, the CDR3 is TGTGCCAGCAGGCGACAGGGGGCTGGGAGGAGCAATCAGCCCCAGCATTTT.

This clonotype was detected only a few times. The chain couples TRBV6-1 to TRBJ1-5; 7 bases agree with TRBD1. The CDR3 covers 16 residues. The germline V gene encodes CDR1 MNHNS and CDR2 SASEGT. V was clipped by 2 bases and J by 3 bases; unmatched bases: 7. The CDR3 region is CASSELRGQANQPQHF. The CDR3 bases are TGTGCCAGCAGTGAACTTCGCGGACAGGCCAATCAGCCCCAGCATTTT.

The V and J genes are TRBV20-1 and TRBJ2-5, with D possibly TRBD2 on 5 matching bases. Germline CDR1 DFQATT, CDR2 SNEGSKA (reference sequence). The CDR3 length is 13 residues. V was cut by 4 bases and J by 3 bases, with 12 bases left in between. In DNA form, the CDR3 reads TGCAGTGCTACCAGCGGCGCAGAAGAGACCCAGTACTTC. Its protein is CSATSGAEETQYF.

This clonotype was detected only a few times. V and J are TRBV2 and TRBJ2-3, with TRBD2 matching over 9 bases. The germline V gene encodes CDR1 SNHLY and CDR2 FYNNEI. This CDR3 has 15 amino acids. After removal of 4 bases from V and 2 bases from J, the junction contained 4 bases not matched to a gene. CDR3: CASSALAGATDTQYF. CDR3 bases: TGTGCCAGCAGTGCTTTAGCGGGAGCCACAGATACGCAGTATTTT.

The V gene is TRBV11-2, the J gene TRBJ2-5, with a weak D call TRBD2 (6 bases). Trimming stripped 5 bases from V and 5 bases from J, with 21 bases between. Germline V gene sequence: CDR1 SGHAT, CDR2 FQNNGV. The CDR3 runs 16 residues. CDR3 region: CASSTFFGGPRETQYF. The CDR3 region has the DNA TGTGCCAGCAGCACTTTTTTCGGAGGGCCTAGGGAGACCCAGTACTTC.

In this sample, this clonotype turned up a few times. The chain uses TRBV20-1 and TRBJ1-3; D is possibly TRBD1 (6 bases). The CDR3 spans 15 residues. The ends were cut back, 0 bases at V and 3 bases at J, with 12 bases in the middle. Germline CDR1 and CDR2: DFQATT and SNEGSKA (reference sequence). CDR3 DNA: TGCAGTGCTAGAGATCCCAGGGGCAGTGGAAACACCATATATTTT. This translates into CSARDPRGSGNTIYF.

This clonotype was seen only a few times. The V call is TRBV5-1, the J call TRBJ2-2, with TRBD1 matching over 11 bases. The CDR3 has 17 amino acids. V lost 3 bases and J lost 5; bases outside the gene matches: 9. Germline V gene data show CDR1 as SGHRS and CDR2 as YFSETQ. The CDR3 nucleotides are TGCGCCAGCAGCTCGGTCCCGGGACAGGGGGAAACCGGGGAGCTGTTTTTT. This sequence encodes CASSSVPGQGETGELFF.

A few counts support this clonotype. This chain uses TRBV12-3 or TRBV12-4 with TRBJ2-2, with D unclear. Trimming pared 2 bases from V and 8 bases from J, leaving 6 bases between. This CDR3 is built from 12 residues. CDR3 sequence (DNA): TGTGCCAGCAGTTTAACGGTGGGGGAGCTGTTTTTT. As protein: CASSLTVGELFF.